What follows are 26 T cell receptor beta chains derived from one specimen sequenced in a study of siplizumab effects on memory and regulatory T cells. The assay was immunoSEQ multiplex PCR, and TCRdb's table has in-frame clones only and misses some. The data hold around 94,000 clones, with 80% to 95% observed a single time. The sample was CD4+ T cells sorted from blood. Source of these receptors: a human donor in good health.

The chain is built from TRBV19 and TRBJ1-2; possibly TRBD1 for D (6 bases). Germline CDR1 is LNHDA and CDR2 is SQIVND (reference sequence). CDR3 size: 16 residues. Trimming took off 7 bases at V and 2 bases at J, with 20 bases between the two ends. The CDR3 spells CASTRRWTAVNYGYTF. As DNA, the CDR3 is TGTGCCAGTACCCGACGATGGACAGCCGTAAACTATGGCTACACCTTC.

The CDR3 DNA sequence: TGTGCCAGCAGTTTCCCAAGCCGCGAGGGGAAGGGCTACTATGGCTACACCTTC. Amino acid sequence: CASSFPSREGKGYYGYTF. V and J are TRBV28 and TRBJ1-2; D might be TRBD1 (5 bases). There are 18 residues in the CDR3. V was shortened by 3 bases and J by 3 bases, with 23 bases between the two germline ends. CDR1 and CDR2 from the germline V gene are MDHEN and SYDVKM.

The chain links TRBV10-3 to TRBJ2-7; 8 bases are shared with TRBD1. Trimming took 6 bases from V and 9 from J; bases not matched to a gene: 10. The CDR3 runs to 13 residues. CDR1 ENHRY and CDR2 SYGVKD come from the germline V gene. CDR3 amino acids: CAISLDRGQGQYF. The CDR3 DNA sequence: TGTGCCATCAGCTTAGACAGGGGTCAAGGGCAGTACTTC.

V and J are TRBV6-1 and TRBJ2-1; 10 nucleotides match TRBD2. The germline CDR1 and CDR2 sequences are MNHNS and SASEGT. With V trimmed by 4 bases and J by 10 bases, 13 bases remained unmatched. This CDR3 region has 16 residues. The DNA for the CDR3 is TGTGCCAGCAGTGCAGGCATAGCGGGGGGACTTTCGGAGCAGTTCTTC. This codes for CASSAGIAGGLSEQFF.

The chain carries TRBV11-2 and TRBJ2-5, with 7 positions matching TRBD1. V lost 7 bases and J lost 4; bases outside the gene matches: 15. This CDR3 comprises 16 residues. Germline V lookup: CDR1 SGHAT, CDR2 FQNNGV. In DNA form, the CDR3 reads TGTGCCAGCACTTCGCCAGGGGGAATTGAAAGAGAGACCCAGTACTTC. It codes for CASTSPGGIERETQYF.

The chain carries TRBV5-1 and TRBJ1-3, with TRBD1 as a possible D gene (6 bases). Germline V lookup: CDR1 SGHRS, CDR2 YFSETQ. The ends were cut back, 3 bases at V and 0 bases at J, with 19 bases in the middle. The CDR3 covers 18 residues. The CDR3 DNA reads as TGCGCCAGCAGCTCCGAAAGGGGGGGTACACTCTCTGGAAACACCATATATTTT. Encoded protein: CASSSERGGTLSGNTIYF.

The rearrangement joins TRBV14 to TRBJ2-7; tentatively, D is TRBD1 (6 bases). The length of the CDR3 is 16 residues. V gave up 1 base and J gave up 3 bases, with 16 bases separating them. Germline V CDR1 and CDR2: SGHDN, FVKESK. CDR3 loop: CASSQVNGRGNYEQYF. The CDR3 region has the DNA TGTGCCAGCAGCCAAGTTAACGGCAGGGGAAACTACGAGCAGTACTTC.

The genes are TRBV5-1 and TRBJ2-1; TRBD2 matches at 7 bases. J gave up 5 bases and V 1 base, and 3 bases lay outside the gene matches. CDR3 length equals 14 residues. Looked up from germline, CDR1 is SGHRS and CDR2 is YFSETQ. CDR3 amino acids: CASSLPLADNEQFF. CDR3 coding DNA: TGCGCCAGCAGCTTGCCCCTAGCGGACAATGAGCAGTTCTTC.

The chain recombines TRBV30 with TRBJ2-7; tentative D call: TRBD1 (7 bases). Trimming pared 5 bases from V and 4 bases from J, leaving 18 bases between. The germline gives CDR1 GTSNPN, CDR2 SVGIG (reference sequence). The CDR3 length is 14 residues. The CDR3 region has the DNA TGTGCCTGGGGAGGGGGACAGTGGAGTTACGAGCAGTACTTC. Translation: CAWGGGQWSYEQYF. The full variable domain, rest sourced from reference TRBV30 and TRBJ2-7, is SQTIHQWPATLVQPVGSPLSLECTVEGTSNPNLYWYRQAAGRGLQLLFYSVGIGQISSEVPQNLSASRPQDRQFILSSKKLLLSDSGFYLCAWGGGQWSYEQYFGPGTRLTVT.

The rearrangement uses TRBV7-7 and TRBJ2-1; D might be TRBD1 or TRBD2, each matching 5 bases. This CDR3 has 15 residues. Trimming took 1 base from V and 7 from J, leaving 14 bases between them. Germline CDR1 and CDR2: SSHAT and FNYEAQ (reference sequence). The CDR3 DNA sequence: TGTGCCAGCAGCTTAGGGGGGACGGGGAAAAATGAGCAGTTCTTC. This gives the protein CASSLGGTGKNEQFF.

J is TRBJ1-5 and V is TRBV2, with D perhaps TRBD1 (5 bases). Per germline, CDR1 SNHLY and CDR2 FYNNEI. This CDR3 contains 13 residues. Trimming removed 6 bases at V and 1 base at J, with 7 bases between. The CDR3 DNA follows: TGTGCCAGCAGGGGGGACAGCAATCAGCCCCAGCATTTT. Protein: CASRGDSNQPQHF.

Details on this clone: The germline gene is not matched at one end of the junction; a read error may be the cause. This chain's CDR3 is CASSLSPGEQYF. The CDR3 coding sequence is TGTGCCAGTAGTTTATCCCCGGGGGAGCAGTACTTC. The chain joins TRBV28 to TRBJ2-7; tentative D call: TRBD2 (5 bases). Germline CDR1 reads MDHEN; CDR2 reads SYDVKM. There are 12 residues in the CDR3.

In nucleotides, the CDR3 is TGTGCCAGCAGGTTGACTACAGGGACGTCCTACGAGCAGTACTTC. It is translated as CASRLTTGTSYEQYF. The chain is built from TRBV6-1 and TRBJ2-7, with D possibly TRBD1 on 6 matching bases. The CDR3 is made up of 15 amino acids. V was pared by 6 bases and J by 1 base, with 16 bases between. Germline V gene sequence: CDR1 MNHNS, CDR2 SASEGT.

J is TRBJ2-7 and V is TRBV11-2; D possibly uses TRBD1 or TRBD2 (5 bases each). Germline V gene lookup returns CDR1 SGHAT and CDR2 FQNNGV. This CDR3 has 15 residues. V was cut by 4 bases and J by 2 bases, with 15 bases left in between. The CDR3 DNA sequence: TGTGCCAGCAGCTCCGGGACGGCTGTAACCTACGAGCAGTACTTC. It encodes CASSSGTAVTYEQYF.

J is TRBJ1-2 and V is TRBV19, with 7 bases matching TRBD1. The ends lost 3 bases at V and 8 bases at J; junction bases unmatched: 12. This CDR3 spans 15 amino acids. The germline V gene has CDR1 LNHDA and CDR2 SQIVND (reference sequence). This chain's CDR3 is CASSIGRQGEEGYTF. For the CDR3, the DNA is TGTGCCAGTAGTATTGGGCGACAGGGAGAAGAAGGCTACACCTTC.

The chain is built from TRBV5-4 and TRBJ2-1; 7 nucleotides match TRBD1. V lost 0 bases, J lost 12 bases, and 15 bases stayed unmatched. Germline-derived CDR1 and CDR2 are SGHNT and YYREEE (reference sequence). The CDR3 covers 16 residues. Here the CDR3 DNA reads TGTGCCAGCAGCTTGGCCGAGACAGGGTTTCGGTATAGGCAGTTCTTC. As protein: CASSLAETGFRYRQFF.

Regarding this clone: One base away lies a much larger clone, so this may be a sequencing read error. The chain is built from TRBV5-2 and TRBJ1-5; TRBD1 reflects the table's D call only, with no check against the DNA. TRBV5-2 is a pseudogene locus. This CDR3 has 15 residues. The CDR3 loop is CASSQVTGGYQPQHF. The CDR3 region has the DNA TGTGCCAGCAGCCAAGTTACAGGGGGATATCAGCCCCAGCATTTT.

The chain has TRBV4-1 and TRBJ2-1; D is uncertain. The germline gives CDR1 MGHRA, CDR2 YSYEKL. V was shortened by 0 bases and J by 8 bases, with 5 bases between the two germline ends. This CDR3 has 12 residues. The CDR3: CASSQDHYEQFF. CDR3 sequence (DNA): TGCGCCAGCAGCCAAGATCATTATGAGCAGTTCTTC.

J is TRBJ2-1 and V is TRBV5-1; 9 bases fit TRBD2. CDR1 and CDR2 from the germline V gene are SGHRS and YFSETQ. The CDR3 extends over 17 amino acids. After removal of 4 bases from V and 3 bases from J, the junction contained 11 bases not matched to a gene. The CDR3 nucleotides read TGCGCCAGCAGCAATAAAAATAGCGGGAGTGGCTACAATGAGCAGTTCTTC. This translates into CASSNKNSGSGYNEQFF. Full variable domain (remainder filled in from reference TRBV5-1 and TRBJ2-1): KAGVTQTPRYLIKTRGQQVTLSCSPISGHRSVSWYQQTPGQGLQFLFEYFSETQRNKGNFPGRFSGRQFSNSRSEMNVSTLELGDSALYLCASSNKNSGSGYNEQFFGPGTRLTVL.

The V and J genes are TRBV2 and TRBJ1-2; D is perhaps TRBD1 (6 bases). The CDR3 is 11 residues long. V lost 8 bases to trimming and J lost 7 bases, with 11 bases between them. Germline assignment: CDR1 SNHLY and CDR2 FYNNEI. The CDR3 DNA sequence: TGTGCCAGCGGATACAGGGCTGGCTACACCTTC. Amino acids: CASGYRAGYTF.

CDR3 loop: CASSSTPLIGGDDNQPQHF. CDR3 DNA sequence: TGTGCCAGCAGCTCCACCCCCTTAATCGGGGGCGACGACAATCAGCCCCAGCATTTT. The V and J genes are TRBV7-4 and TRBJ1-5, with D tentatively TRBD1 (6 bases). Germline lookup yields CDR1 SGHVT and CDR2 SQSDAQ. The CDR3 runs to 19 residues. The V gene lost 4 bases and the J gene lost 3 bases, with 25 bases spanning the gap.

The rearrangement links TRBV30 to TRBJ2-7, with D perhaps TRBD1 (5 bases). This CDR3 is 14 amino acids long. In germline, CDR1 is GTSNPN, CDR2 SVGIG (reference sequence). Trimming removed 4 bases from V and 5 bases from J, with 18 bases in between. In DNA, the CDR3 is TGTGCCTGGAAATTGGGGCAGACCACCCACGAGCAGTACTTC. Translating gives CAWKLGQTTHEQYF.

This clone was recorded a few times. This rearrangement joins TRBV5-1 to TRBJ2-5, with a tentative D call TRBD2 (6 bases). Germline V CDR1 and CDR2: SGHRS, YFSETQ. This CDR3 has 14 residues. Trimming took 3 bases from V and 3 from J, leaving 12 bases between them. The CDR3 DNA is TGCGCCAGCAGCTCGACTAGGTTGGAAGAGACCCAGTACTTC. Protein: CASSSTRLEETQYF.

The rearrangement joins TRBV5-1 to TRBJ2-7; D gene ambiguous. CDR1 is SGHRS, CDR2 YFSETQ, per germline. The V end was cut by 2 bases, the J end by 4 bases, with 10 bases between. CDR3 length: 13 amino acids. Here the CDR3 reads CASSFDGSYEQYF. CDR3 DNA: TGCGCCAGCAGCTTTGACGGATCGTACGAGCAGTACTTC. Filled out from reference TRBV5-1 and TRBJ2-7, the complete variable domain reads KAGVTQTPRYLIKTRGQQVTLSCSPISGHRSVSWYQQTPGQGLQFLFEYFSETQRNKGNFPGRFSGRQFSNSRSEMNVSTLELGDSALYLCASSFDGSYEQYFGPGTRLTVT.

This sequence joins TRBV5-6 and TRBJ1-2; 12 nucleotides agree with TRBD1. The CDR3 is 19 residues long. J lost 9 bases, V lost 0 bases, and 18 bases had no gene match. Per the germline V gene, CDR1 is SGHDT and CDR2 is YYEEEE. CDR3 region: CASSLAGTGGEIGLDRYTF. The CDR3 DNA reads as TGTGCCAGCAGCTTGGCCGGGACAGGGGGCGAGATAGGTTTAGATCGCTACACCTTC.

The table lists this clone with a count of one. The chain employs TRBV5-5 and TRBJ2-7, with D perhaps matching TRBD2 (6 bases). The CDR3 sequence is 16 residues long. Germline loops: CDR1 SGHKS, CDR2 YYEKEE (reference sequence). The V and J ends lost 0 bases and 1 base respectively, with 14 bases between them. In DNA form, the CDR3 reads TGTGCCAGCAGCTTGGGGATGCGGGACCCATCCTACGAGCAGTACTTC. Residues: CASSLGMRDPSYEQYF.